The clone carrying this T cell receptor beta chain was recorded at least ten times. Its antigen is as yet unknown. CDR3 length equals 19 residues. Trimming cost V 0 bases and J 8 bases; bases outside gene matches: 14. Germline V lookup: CDR1 SGHAT, CDR2 FQNNGV. This entry comes from a study of T cell repertoires in cytomegalovirus infection. About the study: HLA-C-restricted CMV epitopes, recently identified, and well-studied HLA-B-restricted ones were used by the study.

TCRdb called the reads again in MiXCR, with one record for every CDR3 protein. The sample carries over 25,000 distinct CDR3 sequences, over 15% recorded once. The sequencing here drew on CD8+ T cells from cultured PBMCs, taken from culture after CMV antigen stimulation. The J gene is TRBJ2-1, the V gene TRBV11-2, with 12 bases lining up with TRBD2. The origin of this receptor is a human donor in good health (CMV status not recorded). Some clones in this sample may be carry-over from other donors' samples. The CDR3 here is CASSLDGIGLAGWEDEQFF. Written as DNA, the CDR3 is TGTGCCAGCAGCTTAGATGGCATCGGACTAGCGGGATGGGAGGATGAGCAGTTCTTC.